Listed below are T cell receptor beta chains from one sample, sequenced in a study of shared T cell receptors in the human thymus. The data were produced by immunoSEQ multiplex PCR, yet TCRdb's version contains in-frame clones alone and is incomplete. The table lists some 700,000 clones, roughly 90% of them singletons. In addition, the sample was reused for a study of human thymus T cells.

Material: thymocytes. The receptors here all came from a boy under two years old with a congenital heart defect. CDR3s include the opening cysteine and the closing phenylalanine or tryptophan. Each record gives: clone size, V gene, J gene, D gene, CDR3 protein, CDR3 DNA. A D gene is named only where the DNA matches it firmly. Clone size appears in some rows only: once, few, many, or a class for an expanded clone.

abundance: -; v_gene: TRBV18; j_gene: TRBJ2-7; d_gene: -; CDR3aa: CASSPPGSAYEQYF; CDR3nt: TGTGCCAGCTCACCACCGGGCTCCGCCTACGAGCAGTACTTC
abundance: -; v_gene: TRBV4-2; j_gene: TRBJ1-1; d_gene: TRBD1; CDR3aa: CASSQVGTGGTEAFF; CDR3nt: TGTGCCAGCAGCCAAGTGGGTACAGGGGGCACTGAAGCTTTCTTT
abundance: -; v_gene: TRBV20-1; j_gene: TRBJ2-7; d_gene: -; CDR3aa: CSAGSFYEQYF; CDR3nt: TGCAGTGCCGGGAGCTTTTACGAGCAGTACTTC
abundance: -; v_gene: TRBV11-2; j_gene: TRBJ2-7; d_gene: TRBD1; CDR3aa: CASSPPPGTGDPCPYEQYF; CDR3nt: TGTGCCAGCAGCCCCCCGCCCGGGACAGGGGATCCCTGCCCCTACGAGCAGTACTTC
abundance: once; v_gene: TRBV19; j_gene: TRBJ1-5; d_gene: -; CDR3aa: CASRDNNQPQHF; CDR3nt: TGTGCCAGTAGGGACAACAATCAGCCCCAGCATTTT
abundance: once; v_gene: TRBV9; j_gene: TRBJ1-1; d_gene: -; CDR3aa: CASSEGVWDTNTEAFF; CDR3nt: TGTGCCAGCAGCGAGGGGGTTTGGGACACCAACACTGAAGCTTTCTTT
abundance: -; v_gene: TRBV28; j_gene: TRBJ2-7; d_gene: -; CDR3aa: CASSIVTRGVWPAGDPNYYEQYF; CDR3nt: TGTGCCAGCAGTATCGTGACCAGGGGAGTGTGGCCTGCGGGGGACCCCAACTACTACGAGCAGTACTTC
abundance: -; v_gene: TRBV6-5; j_gene: TRBJ1-2; d_gene: -; CDR3aa: CASSYSNGTPYGYTF; CDR3nt: TGTGCCAGCAGTTACTCGAATGGGACACCCTATGGCTACACCTTC
abundance: -; v_gene: TRBV5-1; j_gene: TRBJ1-1; d_gene: -; CDR3aa: CASSLVPGIATEAFF; CDR3nt: TGCGCCAGCAGCTTGGTCCCAGGGATAGCCACTGAAGCTTTCTTT
abundance: -; v_gene: TRBV9; j_gene: TRBJ2-1; d_gene: TRBD2; CDR3aa: CASSAHSVAGNYNEQFF; CDR3nt: TGTGCCAGCAGCGCCCATAGTGTAGCGGGCAATTACAATGAGCAGTTCTTC
abundance: -; v_gene: TRBV9; j_gene: TRBJ1-2; d_gene: -; CDR3aa: CASSGGQGNYGYTF; CDR3nt: TGTGCCAGCAGCGGAGGCCAGGGGAACTATGGCTACACCTTC
abundance: few; v_gene: TRBV2; j_gene: TRBJ2-6; d_gene: -; CDR3aa: CASGSEAGANVLTF; CDR3nt: TGTGCCAGCGGTAGCGAGGCTGGGGCCAACGTCCTGACTTTC
abundance: -; v_gene: TRBV30; j_gene: TRBJ1-2; d_gene: -; CDR3aa: CAWSVDPMEAASYGYTF; CDR3nt: TGTGCCTGGAGTGTAGACCCGATGGAGGCAGCCTCCTATGGCTACACCTTC
abundance: -; v_gene: TRBV30; j_gene: TRBJ2-3; d_gene: -; CDR3aa: CAWSRVSGSTDTQYF; CDR3nt: TGTGCCTGGAGTCGGGTAAGCGGGAGCACAGATACGCAGTATTTT
abundance: -; v_gene: TRBV6-1; j_gene: TRBJ2-2; d_gene: -; CDR3aa: CASFTTEPTGELFF; CDR3nt: TGTGCCAGCTTTACAACAGAGCCTACCGGGGAGCTGTTTTTT
abundance: -; v_gene: TRBV6-6; j_gene: TRBJ1-6; d_gene: -; CDR3aa: CASIPREGPYNSPLHF; CDR3nt: TGTGCCAGCATCCCCCGTGAGGGCCCCTATAATTCACCCCTCCACTTT
abundance: -; v_gene: TRBV20-1; j_gene: TRBJ2-1; d_gene: -; CDR3aa: CSANTYNEQFF; CDR3nt: TGCAGTGCCAACACCTACAATGAGCAGTTCTTC
abundance: -; v_gene: TRBV30; j_gene: TRBJ1-4; d_gene: TRBD1; CDR3aa: CAWSVQWAGTGEEWGKLFF; CDR3nt: TGTGCCTGGAGTGTACAATGGGCCGGGACAGGGGAGGAATGGGGAAAACTGTTTTTT
abundance: -; v_gene: TRBV2; j_gene: TRBJ2-7; d_gene: TRBD1; CDR3aa: CASSDSLPDRGGTISYEQYF; CDR3nt: TGTGCCAGCAGTGATTCGCTCCCGGACAGGGGAGGAACTATTTCCTACGAGCAGTACTTC
abundance: -; v_gene: TRBV4-1; j_gene: TRBJ1-1; d_gene: -; CDR3aa: CASSLRPTPNTEAFF; CDR3nt: TGCGCCAGCAGCCTCAGGCCCACCCCGAACACTGAAGCTTTCTTT
abundance: -; v_gene: TRBV19; j_gene: TRBJ1-2; d_gene: TRBD1; CDR3aa: CASKGQFYGYTF; CDR3nt: TGTGCCAGTAAGGGACAGTTCTATGGCTACACCTTC
abundance: -; v_gene: TRBV13; j_gene: TRBJ2-7; d_gene: TRBD2; CDR3aa: CASSFSPSGAYEQYF; CDR3nt: TGTGCCAGCAGCTTCTCACCTAGCGGGGCCTACGAGCAGTACTTC
abundance: -; v_gene: TRBV5-1; j_gene: TRBJ2-1; d_gene: TRBD2; CDR3aa: CASSDLAGGPGAYNEQFF; CDR3nt: TGCGCCAGCAGCGACCTAGCGGGAGGCCCCGGGGCCTACAATGAGCAGTTCTTC
abundance: -; v_gene: TRBV9; j_gene: TRBJ2-5; d_gene: TRBD2; CDR3aa: CASSAGSSGSLETQYF; CDR3nt: TGTGCCAGCAGCGCTGGGTCTAGCGGGAGTCTGGAGACCCAGTACTTC
abundance: -; v_gene: TRBV13; j_gene: TRBJ1-2; d_gene: TRBD1; CDR3aa: CATLHGPTGEIGYTF; CDR3nt: TGTGCCACCCTACACGGCCCGACAGGGGAAATTGGCTACACCTTC
abundance: -; v_gene: TRBV4-1; j_gene: TRBJ2-7; d_gene: TRBD1; CDR3aa: CASSQDRDRRYYEQYF; CDR3nt: TGCGCCAGCAGCCAGGACCGGGACAGGAGGTACTACGAGCAGTACTTC
abundance: -; v_gene: TRBV4-3; j_gene: TRBJ1-2; d_gene: TRBD1; CDR3aa: CASSQDYRGYGYTF; CDR3nt: TGCGCCAGCAGCCAAGATTACAGGGGGTATGGCTACACCTTC
abundance: -; v_gene: TRBV5-6; j_gene: TRBJ2-2; d_gene: TRBD1; CDR3aa: CASSLTGTGGENTGELFF; CDR3nt: TGTGCCAGCAGCCTTACGGGGACAGGGGGCGAGAACACCGGGGAGCTGTTTTTT
abundance: few; v_gene: TRBV7-6; j_gene: TRBJ1-4; d_gene: TRBD1; CDR3aa: CASSLATGQVGEKLFF; CDR3nt: TGTGCCAGCAGCTTAGCCACGGGACAGGTCGGGGAAAAACTGTTTTTT
abundance: -; v_gene: TRBV6-5; j_gene: TRBJ2-7; d_gene: TRBD2; CDR3aa: CASSYSGTSKIYEQYF; CDR3nt: TGTGCCAGCAGTTATTCCGGGACTAGCAAGATCTACGAGCAGTACTTC
abundance: few; v_gene: TRBV19; j_gene: TRBJ2-1; d_gene: -; CDR3aa: CACRGQGGNEQFF; CDR3nt: TGTGCCTGCCGAGGACAGGGAGGGAATGAGCAGTTCTTC
abundance: -; v_gene: TRBV4-3; j_gene: TRBJ2-4; d_gene: TRBD2; CDR3aa: CASSLETSGRRTKNIQYF; CDR3nt: TGCGCCAGCAGCCTCGAGACTAGCGGGAGGAGGACCAAAAACATTCAGTACTTC
abundance: -; v_gene: TRBV4-3; j_gene: TRBJ2-3; d_gene: TRBD2; CDR3aa: CASSQGTSGRAGTDTQYF; CDR3nt: TGCGCCAGCAGCCAAGGGACTAGCGGGAGGGCCGGGACAGATACGCAGTATTTT
abundance: -; v_gene: TRBV5-4; j_gene: TRBJ2-1; d_gene: TRBD2; CDR3aa: CASSLVDSGTYNEQFF; CDR3nt: TGTGCCAGCAGCTTGGTGGATAGCGGGACTTACAATGAGCAGTTCTTC
abundance: -; v_gene: TRBV11-2; j_gene: TRBJ2-7; d_gene: TRBD1; CDR3aa: CASSRGDRGREQYF; CDR3nt: TGTGCCAGCAGCCGGGGGGACAGGGGGCGGGAGCAGTACTTC
abundance: -; v_gene: TRBV5-8; j_gene: TRBJ1-2; d_gene: TRBD1; CDR3aa: CASSHRTGVGYTF; CDR3nt: TGTGCCAGCAGCCACCGTACAGGGGTCGGCTACACCTTC
abundance: -; v_gene: TRBV6-5; j_gene: TRBJ2-1; d_gene: TRBD2; CDR3aa: CASSYSLAGLYNEQFF; CDR3nt: TGTGCCAGCAGTTACAGTCTAGCGGGACTATACAATGAGCAGTTCTTC
abundance: few; v_gene: TRBV5-1; j_gene: TRBJ2-1; d_gene: TRBD1; CDR3aa: CASSLTAEGQGPNEQFF; CDR3nt: TGCGCCAGCAGCTTAACCGCCGAGGGACAGGGACCCAATGAGCAGTTCTTC
abundance: -; v_gene: TRBV5-6; j_gene: TRBJ2-7; d_gene: TRBD1; CDR3aa: CASSMGDSLGEQYF; CDR3nt: TGTGCCAGCAGCATGGGGGACAGTTTGGGCGAGCAGTACTTC